This section outlines one T cell receptor beta chain sequence together with its context. Its cognate antigen is unknown. This record belongs to a study of T cell responses to AZD1222 COVID-19 vaccine. Overall study results and limits: Baseline seropositivity characterized only a handful of AZD1222 recipients. Spike-wide coverage was observed for vaccine-associated CD4 TCRs, with dominant responses at 160-218 and 743-854. Every sample of the repertoires postdated the peak T cell response. Increases in Spike-specific TCR breadth and depth were seen after two AZD1222 doses.

This CDR3 comprises 12 residues. Trimming removed 6 bases from V and 4 bases from J, with 6 bases in between. The germline V gene encodes CDR1 SGHVS and CDR2 FNYEAQ. Here immunoSEQ multiplex PCR was the method, and the copy in TCRdb shows in-frame clones only, minus some. The table has 200,000 or so clones, just over 90% seen once. This chain joins TRBV7-6 and TRBJ1-4; D is undetermined. Material: peripheral blood, obtained on day 0 of MenACWY control vaccination. The origin of this receptor is an adult in good health. The CDR3 DNA is TGTGCCAGCAGAGCGTTTAATGAAAAACTGTTTTTT. Its translation is CASRAFNEKLFF.